The sequence of this TCR beta chain was determined in a study of beta chain features in type 1 diabetes. The study's findings and limits: Shorter templates might be favored by PCR, and equally so in patients and in controls.

cDNA synthesis used the whole RNA isolate, giving expressed TCRB sequences. Data came from immunoSEQ multiplex PCR; TCRdb stores just in-frame clones and leaves some out. The data show around 200,000 clones, approximately 13% seen once. There was one heparinised blood draw per donor, averaging approximately 120 mL. CD4+ cells of the naive, central memory, regulatory and stem cell-like memory types were sorted via CD45RO/CCR7/CD25/CD127/CD95/CD27. J was trimmed by 3 bases and V by 6 bases; bases with no gene match: 9. This CDR3 has 17 residues. Germline V gene lookup returns CDR1 SEHNR and CDR2 FQNEAQ (reference sequence). Only a few counts were recorded for this clone. As yet, its antigen is unknown.

The V call is TRBV7-9, the J call TRBJ2-7, with TRBD2 matching 15 bases. This sequence was found in a woman between 18 and 29 years old in good health. The sequenced sample was central memory CD4+ T cells from blood. In DNA form, the CDR3 reads TGTGCCAGCAGTTCGCGGACTAGCGGGAGGGCCGGCTACGAGCAGTACTTC. This sequence encodes CASSSRTSGRAGYEQYF.